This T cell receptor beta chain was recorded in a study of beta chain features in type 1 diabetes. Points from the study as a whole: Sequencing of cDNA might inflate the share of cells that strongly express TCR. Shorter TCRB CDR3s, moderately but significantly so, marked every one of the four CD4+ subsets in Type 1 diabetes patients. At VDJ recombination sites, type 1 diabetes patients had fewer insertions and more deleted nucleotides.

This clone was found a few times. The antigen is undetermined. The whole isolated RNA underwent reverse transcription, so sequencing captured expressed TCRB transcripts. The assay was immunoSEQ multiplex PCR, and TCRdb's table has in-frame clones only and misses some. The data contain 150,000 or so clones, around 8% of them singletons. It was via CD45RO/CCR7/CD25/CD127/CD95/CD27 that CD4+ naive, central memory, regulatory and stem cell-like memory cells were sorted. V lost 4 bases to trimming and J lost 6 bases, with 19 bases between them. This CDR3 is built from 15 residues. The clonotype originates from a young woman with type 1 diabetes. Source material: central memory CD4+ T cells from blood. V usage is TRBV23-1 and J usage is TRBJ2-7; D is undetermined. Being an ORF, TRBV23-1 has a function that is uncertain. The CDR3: CASSPPWRHGPEQYF. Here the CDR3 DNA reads TGCGCCAGCAGTCCCCCGTGGCGGCACGGCCCCGAGCAGTACTTC.